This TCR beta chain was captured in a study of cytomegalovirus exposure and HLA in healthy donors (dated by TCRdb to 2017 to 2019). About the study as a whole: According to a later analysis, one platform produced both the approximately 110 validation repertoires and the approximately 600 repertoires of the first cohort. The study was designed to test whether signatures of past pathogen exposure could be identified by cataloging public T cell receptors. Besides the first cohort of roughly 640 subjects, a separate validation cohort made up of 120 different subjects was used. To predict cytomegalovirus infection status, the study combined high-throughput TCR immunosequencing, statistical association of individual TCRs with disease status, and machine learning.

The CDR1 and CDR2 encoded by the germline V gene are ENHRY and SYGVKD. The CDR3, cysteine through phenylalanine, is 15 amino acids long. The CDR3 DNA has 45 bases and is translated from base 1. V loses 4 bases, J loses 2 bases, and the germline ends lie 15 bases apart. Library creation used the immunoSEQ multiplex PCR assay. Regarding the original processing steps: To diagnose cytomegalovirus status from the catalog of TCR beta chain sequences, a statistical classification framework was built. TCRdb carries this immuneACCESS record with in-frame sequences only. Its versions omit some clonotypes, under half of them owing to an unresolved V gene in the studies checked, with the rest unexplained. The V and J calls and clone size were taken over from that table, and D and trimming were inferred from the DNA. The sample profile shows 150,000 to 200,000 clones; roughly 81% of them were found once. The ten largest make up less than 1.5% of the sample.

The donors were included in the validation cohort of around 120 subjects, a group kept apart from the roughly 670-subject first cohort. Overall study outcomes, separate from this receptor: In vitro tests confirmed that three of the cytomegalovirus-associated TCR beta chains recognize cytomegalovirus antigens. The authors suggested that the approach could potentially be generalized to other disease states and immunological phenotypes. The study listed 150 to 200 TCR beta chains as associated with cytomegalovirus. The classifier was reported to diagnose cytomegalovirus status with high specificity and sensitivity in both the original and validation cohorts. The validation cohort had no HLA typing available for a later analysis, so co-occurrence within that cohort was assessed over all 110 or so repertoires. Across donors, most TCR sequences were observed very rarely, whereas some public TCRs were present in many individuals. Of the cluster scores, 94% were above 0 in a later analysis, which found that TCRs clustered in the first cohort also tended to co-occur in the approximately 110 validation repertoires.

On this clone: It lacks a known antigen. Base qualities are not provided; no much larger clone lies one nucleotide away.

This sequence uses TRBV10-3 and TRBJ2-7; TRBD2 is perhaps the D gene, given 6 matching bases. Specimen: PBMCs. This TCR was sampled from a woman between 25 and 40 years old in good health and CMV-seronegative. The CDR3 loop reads CAISVGDSGPYEQYF. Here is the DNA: TGTGCCATCAGTGTCGGGGACTCGGGACCCTACGAGCAGTACTTC.